This T cell receptor (beta chain) originates from a study of vaccination and CD4 T cells after COVID-19. TCRdb analysed the PCR reads with MiXCR anew, one entry per CDR3 protein. This table holds about 18,000 distinct CDR3 sequences, 50% to 65% found once. This clonotype is a singleton in its sample. What it recognizes is unknown. Regarding the study as a whole: Clonotypes reactive to SARS-CoV-2 had a median that went up from around 20 to 38, but not significantly.

Source: CD4+ T cells from blood, taken after SARS-CoV-2 vaccination. The sequence was collected from a human donor who had recovered from COVID-19.

The CDR3 spells CASSAQGGVSSYEQYF. CDR3 nucleotides: TGTGCCAGCAGCGCCCAAGGAGGGGTGAGCTCCTACGAGCAGTACTTC. V is TRBV9 and J is TRBJ2-7; maybe TRBD2 (6 bases). V was shortened by 3 bases and J by 0 bases, with 16 bases between the two germline ends. Germline V gene sequence: CDR1 SGDLS, CDR2 YYNGEE. This CDR3 comprises 16 residues.